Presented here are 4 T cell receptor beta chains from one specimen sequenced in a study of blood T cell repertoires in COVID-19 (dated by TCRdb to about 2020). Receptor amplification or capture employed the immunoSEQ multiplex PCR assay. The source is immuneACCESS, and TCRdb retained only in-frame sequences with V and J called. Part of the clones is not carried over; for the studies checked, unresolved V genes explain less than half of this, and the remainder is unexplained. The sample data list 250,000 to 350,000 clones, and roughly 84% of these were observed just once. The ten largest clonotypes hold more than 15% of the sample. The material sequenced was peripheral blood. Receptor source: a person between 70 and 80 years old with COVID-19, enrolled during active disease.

The CDR3 here is CATSNEDKLNEQFF. CDR3 bases: TGTGCCACCAGCAATGAGGACAAACTCAATGAGCAGTTCTTC. The rearrangement links TRBV15 to TRBJ2-1, with a weak D call TRBD1 (5 bases). This CDR3 comprises 14 residues. Per germline, CDR1 LNHNV and CDR2 YYDKDF (reference sequence). Deletions cut 4 bases from V and 6 bases from J, with 13 bases between.

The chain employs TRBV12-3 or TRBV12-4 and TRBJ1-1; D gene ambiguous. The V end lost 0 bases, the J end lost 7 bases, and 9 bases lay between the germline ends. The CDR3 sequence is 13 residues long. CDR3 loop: CASSLAAGGEAFF. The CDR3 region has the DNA TGTGCCAGCAGTTTAGCTGCGGGAGGTGAAGCTTTCTTT.

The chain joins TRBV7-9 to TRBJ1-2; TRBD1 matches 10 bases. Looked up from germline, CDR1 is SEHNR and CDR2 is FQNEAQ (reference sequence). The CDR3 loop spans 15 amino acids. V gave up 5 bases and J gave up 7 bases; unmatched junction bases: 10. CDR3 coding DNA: TGTGCCAGCAGCAATTGGGACAGGGGCGTCTCTGGCTACACCTTC. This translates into CASSNWDRGVSGYTF.

Here the CDR3 reads CASSLGGLLLGELFF. The DNA for the CDR3 is TGTGCCAGCAGCTTAGGCGGACTACTCCTCGGGGAGCTGTTTTTT. The chain uses TRBV11-2 and TRBJ2-2; D perhaps matches TRBD2 (6 bases). Germline-derived CDR1 and CDR2 are SGHAT and FQNNGV. The CDR3 is made up of 15 amino acids. Trimming removed 1 base from V and 7 bases from J, with 13 bases in between.